The 27 T cell receptor beta chains below were found in one sample sequenced in a study of T cells in tuberculosis (dated by TCRdb to 2017 to 2018). The time point label of this sample denotes: new active TB diagnosis, blood taken before or within 7 days of starting treatment. The library was produced with the immunoSEQ multiplex PCR assay. Held by TCRdb, this immuneACCESS table contains in-frame sequences only and omits some clones. Under half of the omission traces to an unresolved V gene where checked; the cause of the rest is unknown. The sample table records tens of thousands of clones; approximately 90% of these occur just once. Around 7% of the sample lies in the top ten. The sequencing used PBMCs, collected at tuberculosis diagnosis. The receptors originated from an adult with tuberculosis. Some clones in this sample may be carry-over from other donors' samples.

The chain links TRBV7-2 to TRBJ2-2, with 12 bases lining up with TRBD2. The CDR3 covers 18 residues. The trim removed 5 bases at V and 6 bases at J, leaving 13 bases unmatched. Germline assignment: CDR1 SGHTA and CDR2 FQGNSA. The CDR3 protein is CASSPQTLAGGPSGELFF. The CDR3 nucleotides are TGTGCCAGCAGCCCCCAGACTCTAGCGGGGGGGCCGTCCGGGGAGCTGTTTTTT.

The chain carries TRBV2 and TRBJ1-2; 7 nucleotides align to TRBD1. Trimming took 4 bases from V and 4 from J; bases not matched to a gene: 6. The V gene's germline CDR1 is SNHLY and CDR2 FYNNEI. There are 14 residues in the CDR3. CDR3 protein: CASSVDRESYGYTF. The CDR3 DNA reads TGTGCCAGCAGTGTCGACAGGGAGTCCTATGGCTACACCTTC.

CDR3: CASSFRLRGHTGELFF. CDR3 in DNA: TGTGCCAGCAGCTTTCGACTGAGGGGGCACACCGGGGAGCTGTTTTTT. The chain links TRBV7-8 to TRBJ2-2, with 7 bases matching TRBD1. The V gene's germline CDR1 is SGHVS and CDR2 FQNEAQ. This CDR3 is built from 16 residues. The V gene end was trimmed by 3 bases and the J gene end by 3 bases; junction bases not matched to a gene: 7.

V gene TRBV6-1 combines with J gene TRBJ1-3; no clear D gene. From germline, CDR1 is MNHNS and CDR2 SASEGT. V shed 1 base and J shed 2 bases, with 12 bases lying between them. The CDR3 covers 16 residues. The CDR3 region is CASSEGYSPTGNTIYF. As DNA, the CDR3 is TGTGCCAGCAGTGAAGGTTACAGCCCCACTGGAAACACCATATATTTT.

This clone was counted once. This chain connects TRBV5-4 to TRBJ1-6; 7 bases are a match to TRBD1. J was trimmed by 11 bases and V by 4 bases; bases with no gene match: 12. The CDR3 has 15 residues. The germline CDR1 and CDR2 sequences are SGHNT and YYREEE (reference sequence). The CDR3 coding sequence is TGTGCCAGCAGCATAAACAGGGGTCTGGGAACACCCCTCCACTTT. Translation gives CASSINRGLGTPLHF.

This chain joins TRBV2 and TRBJ1-2; 10 nucleotides agree with TRBD1. V lost 8 bases to trimming and J lost 8 bases; unmatched junction nucleotides: 8. Germline CDR1 and CDR2: SNHLY and FYNNEI. The CDR3 has 13 residues. For the CDR3, the DNA is TGTGCCAGCCAACCCGACAGGGGGCTGGGCTACACCTTC. Translated, it gives CASQPDRGLGYTF. Full variable domain (remainder filled in from reference TRBV2 and TRBJ1-2): EPEVTQTPSHQVTQMGQEVILRCVPISNHLYFYWYRQILGQKVEFLVSFYNNEISEKSEIFDDQFSVERPDGSNFTLKIRSTKLEDSAMYFCASQPDRGLGYTFGSGTRLTVV.

The chain links TRBV5-1 to TRBJ1-3; D ambiguous. CDR3 length: 14 amino acids. The germline CDR1 and CDR2 sequences are SGHRS and YFSETQ. Deletions cut 2 bases from V and 0 bases from J, with 6 bases between. CDR3: CASSFSSSGNTIYF. The CDR3 bases are TGCGCCAGCAGCTTTTCCTCCTCTGGAAACACCATATATTTT.

The chain joins TRBV2 to TRBJ2-6; D perhaps matches TRBD2 (6 bases). Germline assignment: CDR1 SNHLY and CDR2 FYNNEI. V lost 3 bases to trimming and J lost 2 bases, with 11 bases between them. The length of the CDR3 is 16 residues. CDR3 region: CASSEQGGTGANVLTF. The CDR3 coding sequence is TGTGCCAGCAGTGAGCAGGGAGGCACTGGGGCCAACGTCCTGACTTTC. Based on the CDR3 plus reference TRBV2 and TRBJ2-6, the full variable domain is EPEVTQTPSHQVTQMGQEVILRCVPISNHLYFYWYRQILGQKVEFLVSFYNNEISEKSEIFDDQFSVERPDGSNFTLKIRSTKLEDSAMYFCASSEQGGTGANVLTFGAGSRLTVL.

The rearrangement joins TRBV10-3 to TRBJ1-6; TRBD1 agrees at 7 bases. V gave up 2 bases and J gave up 8 bases; unmatched junction bases: 0. CDR3 length: 13 amino acids. CDR1 ENHRY and CDR2 SYGVKD come from the germline V gene. Here the CDR3 reads CAISETGDSPLHF. The CDR3 DNA reads TGTGCCATCAGTGAGACAGGGGATTCACCCCTCCACTTT.

This clone was recorded once. V gene TRBV25-1 combines with J gene TRBJ1-3, with D perhaps TRBD1 (5 bases). Germline V gene data show CDR1 as MGHDK and CDR2 as SYGVNS. This CDR3 comprises 15 residues. V lost 11 bases and J 0 bases, leaving 17 bases between the germline ends. CDR3 region: CACSGQGDSGNTIYF. CDR3 DNA sequence: TGTGCCTGTTCAGGGCAGGGTGACTCTGGAAACACCATATATTTT.

The gene calls are TRBV27 and TRBJ1-5, with 7 positions matching TRBD1. The CDR3 sequence is 17 residues long. Germline CDR1 is MNHEY and CDR2 is SMNVEV (reference sequence). V lost 7 bases, J lost 7 bases, and 19 bases stayed unmatched. The DNA for the CDR3 is TGTGCCAGCAACCACGACCGGGACAGCGATCAAGGGCAGCCCCAGCATTTT. This translates into CASNHDRDSDQGQPQHF.

The J gene is TRBJ1-2, the V gene TRBV6-1; 10 bases fit TRBD1. CDR3 length: 17 amino acids. Germline CDR1 and CDR2: MNHNS and SASEGT. V lost 4 bases, J lost 10 bases, and 18 bases stayed unmatched. The CDR3 here is CASSGLPRQGAANYYTF. The CDR3 DNA sequence: TGTGCCAGCAGTGGCCTTCCCCGACAGGGGGCCGCGAATTACTACACCTTC.

The chain has TRBV4-1 and TRBJ1-3, with D perhaps matching TRBD1 (5 bases). Germline V gives CDR1 MGHRA, CDR2 YSYEKL. V gave up 0 bases and J gave up 0 bases, with 12 bases separating them. This CDR3 comprises 17 residues. CDR3 region: CASSQDSGFASGNTIYF. Written as DNA, the CDR3 is TGCGCCAGCAGCCAAGATTCAGGGTTCGCCTCTGGAAACACCATATATTTT.

The chain couples TRBV29-1 to TRBJ2-7, with TRBD2 matching over 12 bases. Germline CDR1 and CDR2: SQVTM and ANQGSEA. This CDR3 has 15 amino acids. Trimming took 2 bases from V and 2 from J; bases not matched to a gene: 4. The CDR3 DNA follows: TGCAGCGTTGAACTGTCTAGCGGGGGGGCCTACGAGCAGTACTTC. It codes for CSVELSSGGAYEQYF.

The chain has TRBV18 and TRBJ1-2; 9 bases align to TRBD1. The CDR3 sequence is 15 residues long. After removal of 0 bases from V and 11 bases from J, the junction contained 10 bases not matched to a gene. The germline CDR1 and CDR2 sequences are KGHSH and LQKENI. The CDR3, as DNA: TGTGCCAGCTCACCACCGTCTAACAGGGGGCCCATATACACCTTC. It yields the protein CASSPPSNRGPIYTF.

The gene calls are TRBV18 and TRBJ1-6; 8 bases match TRBD1. CDR1 KGHSH and CDR2 LQKENI come from the germline V gene. This CDR3 is 16 amino acids long. Germline trimming cut 3 bases from V and 2 bases from J; bases unmatched to any gene: 3. The CDR3 reads CASSPNRGTYNSPLHF. CDR3 DNA sequence: TGTGCCAGCTCACCGAACAGGGGGACCTATAATTCACCCCTCCACTTT.

This sequence joins TRBV5-8 and TRBJ2-3, with 11 bases lining up with TRBD2. J gave up 7 bases and V 4 bases, and 8 bases lay outside the gene matches. The CDR3 extends over 15 amino acids. The germline CDR1 and CDR2 sequences are SGHTS and YDEGEE. CDR3 in amino acids: CASSRAGLAANTQYF. The CDR3 nucleotides read TGTGCCAGCAGCCGCGCGGGACTAGCGGCAAATACGCAGTATTTT.

The chain recombines TRBV29-1 with TRBJ2-7; 9 bases fit TRBD1. After removal of 4 bases from V and 4 bases from J, the junction contained 5 bases not matched to a gene. Germline V lookup: CDR1 SQVTM, CDR2 ANQGSEA. The CDR3 covers 13 residues. The CDR3 DNA reads as TGCAGCGTTGCTGGGACAGGGCGATACGAGCAGTACTTC. Translated: CSVAGTGRYEQYF.

J is TRBJ1-2 and V is TRBV5-4, with 11 positions matching TRBD1. Trimming at V came to 0 bases and at J to 11 bases, leaving 9 bases not matched to a gene. Germline values: CDR1 SGHNT, CDR2 YYREEE (reference sequence). The length of the CDR3 is 15 residues. CDR3 sequence reads: CASSLGTGGQARYTF. The CDR3 DNA sequence: TGTGCCAGCAGCTTGGGGACAGGGGGCCAGGCCCGTTACACCTTC.

The V gene is TRBV5-1, the J gene TRBJ1-6; 8 bases line up with TRBD1. The CDR3 consists of 17 residues. Germline CDR1 is SGHRS and CDR2 is YFSETQ. The junction had 8 bases not matched to a gene; V was cut back by 0 bases and J by 6 bases. CDR3 in amino acids: CASSLATRTGSNSPLHF. CDR3 sequence (DNA): TGCGCCAGCAGCTTGGCGACCAGGACAGGGTCTAATTCACCCCTCCACTTT. The whole variable domain, remainder taken from reference TRBV5-1 and TRBJ1-6, is KAGVTQTPRYLIKTRGQQVTLSCSPISGHRSVSWYQQTPGQGLQFLFEYFSETQRNKGNFPGRFSGRQFSNSRSEMNVSTLELGDSALYLCASSLATRTGSNSPLHFGNGTRLTVT.

V and J are TRBV5-5 and TRBJ2-2, with TRBD2 as a possible D gene (6 bases). Trimming took off 3 bases at V and 3 bases at J, with 12 bases between the two ends. This CDR3 has 15 residues. CDR1 and CDR2 (germline): SGHKS, YYEKEE (reference sequence). Here the CDR3 reads CASSYRRADTGELFF. The CDR3 DNA reads TGTGCCAGCAGCTACAGGAGGGCGGACACCGGGGAGCTGTTTTTT. Full variable domain (remainder filled in from reference TRBV5-5 and TRBJ2-2): DAGVTQSPTHLIKTRGQQVTLRCSPISGHKSVSWYQQVLGQGPQFIFQYYEKEERGRGNFPDRFSARQFPNYSSELNVNALLLGDSALYLCASSYRRADTGELFFGEGSRLTVL.

J is TRBJ1-1 and V is TRBV5-1; possible D gene TRBD1, 5 bases. The CDR3 spans 14 residues. The V end was cut by 0 bases, the J end by 6 bases, with 12 bases between. Per the germline V gene, CDR1 is SGHRS and CDR2 is YFSETQ. In DNA, the CDR3 is TGCGCCAGCAGCTTGGCAGAACAGGCCGCTGAAGCTTTCTTT. Translation: CASSLAEQAAEAFF.

The chain's CDR3 is CASSVGGGRVEQYF. For the CDR3, the DNA is TGTGCCAGCAGTGTAGGCGGGGGGAGAGTCGAGCAGTACTTC. The chain is built from TRBV6-5 and TRBJ2-7; 8 bases agree with TRBD2. The CDR3 sequence is 14 residues long. Per the germline V gene, CDR1 is MNHEY and CDR2 is SVGAGI. V lost 5 bases, J lost 6 bases, and 9 bases stayed unmatched.

CDR3: CASSLVERLSGNTIYF. The DNA for the CDR3 is TGTGCCAGCAGCTTAGTCGAGCGATTGTCTGGAAACACCATATATTTT. The rearrangement links TRBV7-6 to TRBJ1-3; D uncertain. The CDR3 is 16 residues long. The germline V and J ends were trimmed by 1 base and 1 base, with 11 bases remaining between them. CDR1 and CDR2 (germline): SGHVS, FNYEAQ.

This clone appeared once. V is TRBV19 and J is TRBJ1-5; the match to TRBD1 covers 7 bases. With 1 base clipped from V and 9 bases from J, the junction kept 9 bases outside the gene matches. From germline, CDR1 is LNHDA and CDR2 SQIVND (reference sequence). The CDR3 has 15 amino acids. CDR3 protein: CASSIATGPLRPQHF. For the CDR3, the DNA is TGTGCCAGTAGTATAGCGACAGGGCCGCTCCGGCCCCAGCATTTT.

V usage is TRBV2 and J usage is TRBJ2-3; 7 bases agree with TRBD2. The germline V gene encodes CDR1 SNHLY and CDR2 FYNNEI. The V segment lost 7 bases and the J segment 7 bases; nucleotides outside the gene matches: 11. CDR3 length: 14 residues. CDR3 in amino acids: CASIAGDFYYTQYF. The CDR3 nucleotides read TGTGCCAGCATCGCGGGGGATTTCTACTATACGCAGTATTTT.

The V call is TRBV10-3, the J call TRBJ1-1, with D perhaps matching TRBD1 (5 bases). V dropped 6 bases and J dropped 1 base, with 9 bases sitting between them. The V gene's germline CDR1 is ENHRY and CDR2 SYGVKD. There are 13 residues in the CDR3. The CDR3 here is CAISATGNTEAFF. The CDR3 bases are TGTGCCATCAGCGCCACAGGGAACACTGAAGCTTTCTTT.